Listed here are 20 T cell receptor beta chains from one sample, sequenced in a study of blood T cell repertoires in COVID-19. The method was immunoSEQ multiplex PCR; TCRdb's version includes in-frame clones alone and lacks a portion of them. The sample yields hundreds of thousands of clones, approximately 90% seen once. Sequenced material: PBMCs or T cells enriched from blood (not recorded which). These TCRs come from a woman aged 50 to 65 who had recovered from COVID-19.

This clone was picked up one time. CDR3 residues: CASSPDRGRYYEQYF. DNA of the CDR3: TGTGCCAGCAGCCCCGACAGGGGGCGATACTACGAGCAGTACTTC. The J gene is TRBJ2-7, the V gene TRBV7-2, with TRBD1 matching 10 bases. With 5 bases clipped from V and 3 bases from J, the junction kept 7 bases outside the gene matches. The CDR3 covers 15 residues. The germline V gene encodes CDR1 SGHTA and CDR2 FQGNSA.

For the CDR3, the DNA is TGTGCCTGGAGCCCGGGACAGGGGAACACCGGGGAGCTGTTTTTT. Its protein product is CAWSPGQGNTGELFF. The V and J genes are TRBV30 and TRBJ2-2, with 9 bases that match TRBD1. Per germline, CDR1 GTSNPN and CDR2 SVGIG (reference sequence). J lost 1 base, V lost 3 bases, and 3 bases had no gene match. The CDR3 totals 15 residues.

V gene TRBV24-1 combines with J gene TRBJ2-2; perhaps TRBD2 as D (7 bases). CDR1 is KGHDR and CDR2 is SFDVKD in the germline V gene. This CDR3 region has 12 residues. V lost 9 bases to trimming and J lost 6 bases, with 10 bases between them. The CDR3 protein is CATGGAPGELFF. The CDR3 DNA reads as TGTGCCACCGGGGGGGCTCCCGGGGAGCTGTTTTTT.

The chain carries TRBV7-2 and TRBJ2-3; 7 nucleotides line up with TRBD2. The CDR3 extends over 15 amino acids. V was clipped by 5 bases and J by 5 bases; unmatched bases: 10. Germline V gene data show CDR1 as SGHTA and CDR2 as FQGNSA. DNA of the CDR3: TGTGCCAGCAGCCCCAGGGCGGCTAGCGGAGATACGCAGTATTTT. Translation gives CASSPRAASGDTQYF.

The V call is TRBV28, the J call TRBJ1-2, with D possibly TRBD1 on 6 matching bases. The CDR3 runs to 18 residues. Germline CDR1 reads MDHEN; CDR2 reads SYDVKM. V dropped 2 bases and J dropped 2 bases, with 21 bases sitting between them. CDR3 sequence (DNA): TGTGCCAGCAGTTTAACCCCCGGACAGACATTTGCCAACTATGGCTACACCTTC. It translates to CASSLTPGQTFANYGYTF.

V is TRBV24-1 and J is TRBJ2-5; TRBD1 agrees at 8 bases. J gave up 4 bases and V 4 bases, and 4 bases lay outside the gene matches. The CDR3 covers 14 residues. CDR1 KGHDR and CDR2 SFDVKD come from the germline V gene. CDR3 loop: CATSDPTGVETQYF. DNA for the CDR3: TGTGCCACCAGTGACCCGACAGGGGTAGAGACCCAGTACTTC.

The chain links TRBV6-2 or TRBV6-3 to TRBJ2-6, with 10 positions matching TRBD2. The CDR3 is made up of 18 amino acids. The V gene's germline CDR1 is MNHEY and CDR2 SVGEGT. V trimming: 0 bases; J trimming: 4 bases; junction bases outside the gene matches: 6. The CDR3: CASSYSGTSVTGANVLTF. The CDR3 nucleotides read TGTGCCAGCAGTTACTCCGGGACTAGCGTTACCGGGGCCAACGTCCTGACTTTC.

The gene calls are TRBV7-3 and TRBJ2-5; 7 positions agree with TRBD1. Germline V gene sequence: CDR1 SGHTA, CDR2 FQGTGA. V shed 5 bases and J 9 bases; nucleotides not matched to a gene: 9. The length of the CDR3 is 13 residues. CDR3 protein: CASSRLEQGAQYF. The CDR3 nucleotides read TGTGCCAGCAGCCGACTCGAGCAGGGGGCCCAGTACTTC.

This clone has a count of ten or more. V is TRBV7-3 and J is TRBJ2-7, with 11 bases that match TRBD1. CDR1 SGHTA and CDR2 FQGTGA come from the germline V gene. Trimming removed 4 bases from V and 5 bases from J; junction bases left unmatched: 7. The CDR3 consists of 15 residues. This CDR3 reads CASSYSGTGGDEQYF. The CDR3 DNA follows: TGTGCCAGCAGCTACTCCGGGACAGGGGGAGACGAGCAGTACTTC.

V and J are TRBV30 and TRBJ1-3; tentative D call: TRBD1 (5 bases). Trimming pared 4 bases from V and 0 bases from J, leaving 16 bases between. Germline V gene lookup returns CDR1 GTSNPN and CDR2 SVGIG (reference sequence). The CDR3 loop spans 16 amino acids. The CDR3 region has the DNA TGTGCCTGGATCAGCCCAGGGACTCGCTCTGGAAACACCATATATTTT. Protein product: CAWISPGTRSGNTIYF.

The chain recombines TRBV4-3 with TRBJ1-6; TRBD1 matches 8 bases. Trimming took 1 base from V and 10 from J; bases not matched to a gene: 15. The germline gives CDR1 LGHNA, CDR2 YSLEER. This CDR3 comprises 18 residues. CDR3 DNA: TGCGCCAGCAGCCAAGGGGAACTAGAGGCAGGGGGCGACTCACCCCTCCACTTT. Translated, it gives CASSQGELEAGGDSPLHF.

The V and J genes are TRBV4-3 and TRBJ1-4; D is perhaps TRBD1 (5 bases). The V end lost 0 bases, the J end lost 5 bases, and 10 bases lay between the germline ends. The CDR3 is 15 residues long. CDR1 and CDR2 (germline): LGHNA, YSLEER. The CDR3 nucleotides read TGCGCCAGCAGCCAAGATGCCGGGGGGAATGAAAAACTGTTTTTT. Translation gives CASSQDAGGNEKLFF.

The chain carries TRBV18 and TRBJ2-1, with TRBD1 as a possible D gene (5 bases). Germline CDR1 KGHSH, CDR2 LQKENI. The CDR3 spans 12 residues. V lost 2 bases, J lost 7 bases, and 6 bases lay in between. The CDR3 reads CASSPSGNEQFF. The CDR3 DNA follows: TGTGCCAGCTCACCATCAGGGAATGAGCAGTTCTTC.

In nucleotides, the CDR3 is TGTGCCAGCAGCCCAAGCGCCCACTGGCCGACCCAGTACTTC. As protein: CASSPSAHWPTQYF. This chain joins TRBV7-9 and TRBJ2-5; D call uncertain. This CDR3 is built from 14 residues. The germline V gene has CDR1 SEHNR and CDR2 FQNEAQ (reference sequence). V gave up 5 bases and J gave up 7 bases, with 17 bases separating them. The full variable domain, with the rest looked up from reference TRBV7-9 and TRBJ2-5, is DTGVSQNPRHKITKRGQNVTFRCDPISEHNRLYWYRQTLGQGPEFLTYFQNEAQLEKSRLLSDRFSAERPKGSFSTLEIQRTEQGDSAMYLCASSPSAHWPTQYFGPGTRLLVL.

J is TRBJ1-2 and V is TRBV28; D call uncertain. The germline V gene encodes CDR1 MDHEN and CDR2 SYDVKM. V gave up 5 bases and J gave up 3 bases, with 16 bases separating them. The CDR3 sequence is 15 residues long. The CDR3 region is CASSPSGSGYYGYTF. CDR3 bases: TGTGCCAGCAGTCCGTCCGGGTCGGGTTACTATGGCTACACCTTC.

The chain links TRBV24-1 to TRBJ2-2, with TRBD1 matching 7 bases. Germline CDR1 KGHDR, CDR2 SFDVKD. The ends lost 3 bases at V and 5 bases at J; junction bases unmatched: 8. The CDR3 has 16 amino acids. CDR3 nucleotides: TGTGCCACCAGTGATCCTAGACAGGGATGGACCGGGGAGCTGTTTTTT. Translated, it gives CATSDPRQGWTGELFF.

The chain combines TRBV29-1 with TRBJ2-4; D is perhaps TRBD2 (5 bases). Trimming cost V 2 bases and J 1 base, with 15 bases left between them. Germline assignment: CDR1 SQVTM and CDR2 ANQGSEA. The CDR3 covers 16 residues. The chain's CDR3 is CSVERTAGNAKNIQYF. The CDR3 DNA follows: TGCAGCGTTGAAAGGACGGCGGGTAACGCCAAAAACATTCAGTACTTC. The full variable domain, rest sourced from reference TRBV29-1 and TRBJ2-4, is SAVISQKPSRDICQRGTSLTIQCQVDSQVTMMFWYRQQPGQSLTLIATANQGSEATYESGFVIDKFPISRPNLTFSTLTVSNMSPEDSSIYLCSVERTAGNAKNIQYFGAGTRLSVL.

DNA of the CDR3: TGTGCCACTCAGGGCATAGGAGCGGCTTTCTTT. This translates into CATQGIGAAFF. This sequence joins TRBV12-3 or TRBV12-4 and TRBJ1-1, with D perhaps matching TRBD1 (5 bases). The V and J ends lost 10 bases and 11 bases respectively, with 17 bases between them. This CDR3 has 11 residues.

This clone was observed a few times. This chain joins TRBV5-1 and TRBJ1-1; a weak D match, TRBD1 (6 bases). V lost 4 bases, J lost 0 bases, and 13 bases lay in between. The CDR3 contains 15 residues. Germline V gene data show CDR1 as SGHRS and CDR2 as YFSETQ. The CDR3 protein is CASSPWTAMNTEAFF. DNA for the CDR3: TGCGCCAGCAGCCCCTGGACAGCAATGAACACTGAAGCTTTCTTT.

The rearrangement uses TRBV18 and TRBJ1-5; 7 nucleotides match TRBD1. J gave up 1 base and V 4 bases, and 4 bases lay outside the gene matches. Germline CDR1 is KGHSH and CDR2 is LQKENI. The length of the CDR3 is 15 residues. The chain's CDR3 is CASSRTTGSNQPQHF. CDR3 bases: TGTGCCAGCTCACGGACGACAGGGAGCAATCAGCCCCAGCATTTT.